This T cell receptor (beta chain) was sequenced in a study of Graves' ophthalmopathy and Graves' hyperthyroidism. The CDR3 consists of 12 residues. The V gene lost 8 bases and the J gene lost 7 bases, with 14 bases spanning the gap. PBMCs stemmed from roughly 9.4 ml of fresh peripheral blood. For repertoire sequencing, the TCR beta CDR3 regions were amplified from RNA transcripts. The workflow started with a first-round RT-PCR run with HTBI primers and then moved on to a second-round multiplex PCR. TCRdb reprocessed the multiplex PCR reads via MiXCR and lists one record per CDR3 protein. The repertoire includes almost 750,000 distinct CDR3 sequences, around 40% of them detected once, and approximately 43% sits in the top ten. Of note for this clonotype: Given a much more abundant clone one base away, this may be a read error.

The sequencing sample was made of peripheral blood. The receptor was isolated from an adult man with Graves' ophthalmopathy. V is TRBV12-3 or TRBV12-4 and J is TRBJ1-2; a possible D gene is TRBD1 (6 bases). The CDR3 nucleotides read TGTGCCAGCGGCCTGGACAGTGTTGGCTACACCTTC. As protein: CASGLDSVGYTF.